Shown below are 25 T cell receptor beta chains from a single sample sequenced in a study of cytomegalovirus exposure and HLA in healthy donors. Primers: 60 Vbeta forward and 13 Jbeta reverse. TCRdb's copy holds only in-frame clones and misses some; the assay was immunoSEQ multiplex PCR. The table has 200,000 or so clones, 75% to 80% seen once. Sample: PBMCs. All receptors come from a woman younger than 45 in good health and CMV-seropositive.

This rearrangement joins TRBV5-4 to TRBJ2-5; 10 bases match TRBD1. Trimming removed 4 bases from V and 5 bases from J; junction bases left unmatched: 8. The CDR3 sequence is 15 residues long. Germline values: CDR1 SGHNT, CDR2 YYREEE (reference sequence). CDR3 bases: TGTGCCAGCAGCGGGTCCGGGACAGGGGACGAGACCCAGTACTTC. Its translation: CASSGSGTGDETQYF. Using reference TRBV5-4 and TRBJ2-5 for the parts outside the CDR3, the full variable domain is ETGVTQSPTHLIKTRGQQVTLRCSSQSGHNTVSWYQQALGQGPQFIFQYYREEENGRGNFPPRFSGLQFPNYSSELNVNALELDDSALYLCASSGSGTGDETQYFGPGTRLLVL.

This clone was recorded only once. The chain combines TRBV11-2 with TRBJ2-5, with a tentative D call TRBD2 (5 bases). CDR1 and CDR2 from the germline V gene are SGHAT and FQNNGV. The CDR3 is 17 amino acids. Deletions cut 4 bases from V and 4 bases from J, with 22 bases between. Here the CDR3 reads CASSSASVRETTETQYF. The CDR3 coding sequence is TGTGCCAGCAGCTCCGCCTCGGTGAGGGAAACGACAGAGACCCAGTACTTC.

The CDR3 reads CASSLPGRAQHF. CDR3 in DNA: TGTGCCAGCAGCTTACCCGGGAGGGCCCAGCATTTT. The chain joins TRBV7-6 to TRBJ1-5; no reliable D call. The CDR3 extends over 12 amino acids. V gave up 2 bases and J gave up 11 bases, with 10 bases separating them. Per the germline V gene, CDR1 is SGHVS and CDR2 is FNYEAQ.

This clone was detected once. CDR3 nucleotides: TGCAGCGTTGGACAGGACCGCAATTCACCCCTCCACTTT. Protein: CSVGQDRNSPLHF. The rearrangement uses TRBV29-1 and TRBJ1-6, with a possible D match to TRBD1 (6 bases). V was shortened by 4 bases and J by 7 bases, with 11 bases between the two germline ends. Germline V lookup: CDR1 SQVTM, CDR2 ANQGSEA. The CDR3 sequence is 13 residues long.

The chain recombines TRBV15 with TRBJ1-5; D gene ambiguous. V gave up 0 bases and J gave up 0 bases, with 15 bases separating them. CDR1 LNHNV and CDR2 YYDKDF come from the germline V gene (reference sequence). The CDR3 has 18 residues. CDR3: CATSRDYSSRHSNQPQHF. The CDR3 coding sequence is TGTGCCACCAGCAGAGACTACTCAAGCAGGCATAGCAATCAGCCCCAGCATTTT.

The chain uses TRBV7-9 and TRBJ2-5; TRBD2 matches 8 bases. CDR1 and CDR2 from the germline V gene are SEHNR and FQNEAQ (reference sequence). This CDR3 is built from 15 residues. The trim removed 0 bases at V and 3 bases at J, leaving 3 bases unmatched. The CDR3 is CASSLAGTSEETQYF. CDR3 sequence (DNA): TGTGCCAGCAGCTTAGCTGGGACTAGTGAAGAGACCCAGTACTTC.

The CDR3 here is CASSYRAGGNEQFF. The CDR3 region has the DNA TGTGCCAGCAGTTACCGTGCAGGGGGGAATGAGCAGTTCTTC. The chain recombines TRBV6-5 with TRBJ2-1; perhaps TRBD1 as D (7 bases). This CDR3 is built from 14 residues. Per the germline V gene, CDR1 is MNHEY and CDR2 is SVGAGI. Trimming removed 2 bases from V and 7 bases from J, with 12 bases in between.

The CDR3 sequence is CASSSLPSSYNEQFF. For the CDR3, the DNA is TGTGCCAGCTCATCTTTACCCAGCTCCTACAATGAGCAGTTCTTC. The chain couples TRBV18 to TRBJ2-1, with D unresolved. With 5 bases removed from V and 0 bases from J, the gap between germline ends came to 11 bases. Germline lookup yields CDR1 KGHSH and CDR2 LQKENI. There are 15 residues in the CDR3.

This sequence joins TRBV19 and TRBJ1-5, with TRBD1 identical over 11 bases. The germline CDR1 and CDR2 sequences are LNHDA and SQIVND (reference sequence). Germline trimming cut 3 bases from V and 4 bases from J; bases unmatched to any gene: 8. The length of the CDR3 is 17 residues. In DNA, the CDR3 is TGTGCCAGTAGTATCTTGGCGGGACAGGGGGTAAATCAGCCCCAGCATTTT. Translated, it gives CASSILAGQGVNQPQHF.

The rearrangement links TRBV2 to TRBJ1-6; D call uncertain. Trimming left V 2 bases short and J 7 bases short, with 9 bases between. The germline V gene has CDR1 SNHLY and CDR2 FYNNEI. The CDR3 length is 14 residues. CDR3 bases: TGTGCCAGCAGTGAATTGGGCTTCAATTCACCCCTCCACTTT. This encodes CASSELGFNSPLHF.

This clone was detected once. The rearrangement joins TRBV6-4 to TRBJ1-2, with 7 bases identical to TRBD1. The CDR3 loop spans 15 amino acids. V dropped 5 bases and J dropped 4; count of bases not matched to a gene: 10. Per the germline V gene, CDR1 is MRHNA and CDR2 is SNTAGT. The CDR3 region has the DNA TGTGCCAGCAGTTCTATACCCGGACAGGTCTATGGCTACACCTTC. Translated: CASSSIPGQVYGYTF.

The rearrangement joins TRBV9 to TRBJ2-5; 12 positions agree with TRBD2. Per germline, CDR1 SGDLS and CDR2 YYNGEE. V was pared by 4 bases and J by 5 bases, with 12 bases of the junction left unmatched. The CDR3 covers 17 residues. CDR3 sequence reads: CASSNTLTSGGRETQYF. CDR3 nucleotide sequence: TGTGCCAGCAGCAACACCTTGACTAGCGGGGGCCGCGAGACCCAGTACTTC. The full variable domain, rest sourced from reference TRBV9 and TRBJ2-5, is DSGVTQTPKHLITATGQRVTLRCSPRSGDLSVYWYQQSLDQGLQFLIQYYNGEERAKGNILERFSAQQFPDLHSELNLSSLELGDSALYFCASSNTLTSGGRETQYFGPGTRLLVL.

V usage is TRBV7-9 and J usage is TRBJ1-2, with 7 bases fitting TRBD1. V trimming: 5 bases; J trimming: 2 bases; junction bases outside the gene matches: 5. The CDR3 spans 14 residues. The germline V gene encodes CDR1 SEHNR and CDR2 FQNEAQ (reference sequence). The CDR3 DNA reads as TGTGCCAGCAGCGGGTCCAGGGGGAACTATGGCTACACCTTC. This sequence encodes CASSGSRGNYGYTF.

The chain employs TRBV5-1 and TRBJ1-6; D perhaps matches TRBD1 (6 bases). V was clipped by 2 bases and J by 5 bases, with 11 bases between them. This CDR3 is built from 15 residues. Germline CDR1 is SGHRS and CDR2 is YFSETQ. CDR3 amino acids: CASSFSGQNNSPLHF. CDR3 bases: TGCGCCAGCAGCTTTTCCGGACAGAATAATTCACCCCTCCACTTT.

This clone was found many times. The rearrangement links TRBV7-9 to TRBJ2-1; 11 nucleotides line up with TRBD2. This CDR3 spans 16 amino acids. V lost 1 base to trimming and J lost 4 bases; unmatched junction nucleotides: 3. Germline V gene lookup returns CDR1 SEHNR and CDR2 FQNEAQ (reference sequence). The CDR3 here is CASSLGLAGGYNEQFF. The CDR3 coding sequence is TGTGCCAGCAGCTTAGGGCTAGCGGGGGGATACAATGAGCAGTTCTTC.

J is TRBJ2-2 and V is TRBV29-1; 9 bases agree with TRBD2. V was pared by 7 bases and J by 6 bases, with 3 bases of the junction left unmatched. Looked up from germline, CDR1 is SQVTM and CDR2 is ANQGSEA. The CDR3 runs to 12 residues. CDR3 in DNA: TGCAGCGGGGGGACTAGCCCCGGGGAGCTGTTTTTT. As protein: CSGGTSPGELFF.

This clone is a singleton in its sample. The CDR3 here is CAWQNEKLFF. The CDR3 DNA sequence: TGTGCCTGGCAGAATGAAAAACTGTTTTTT. The chain has TRBV30 and TRBJ1-4; no clear D gene. With 5 bases removed from V and 5 bases from J, the gap between germline ends came to 3 bases. CDR3 size: 10 residues. Germline-derived CDR1 and CDR2 are GTSNPN and SVGIG (reference sequence).

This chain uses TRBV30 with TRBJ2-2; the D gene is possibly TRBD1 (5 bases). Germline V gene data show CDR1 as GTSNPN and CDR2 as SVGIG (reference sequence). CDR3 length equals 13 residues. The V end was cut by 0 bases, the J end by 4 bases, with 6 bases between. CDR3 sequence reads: CAWSVGRTGELFF. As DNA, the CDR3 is TGTGCCTGGAGTGTGGGGCGCACCGGGGAGCTGTTTTTT.

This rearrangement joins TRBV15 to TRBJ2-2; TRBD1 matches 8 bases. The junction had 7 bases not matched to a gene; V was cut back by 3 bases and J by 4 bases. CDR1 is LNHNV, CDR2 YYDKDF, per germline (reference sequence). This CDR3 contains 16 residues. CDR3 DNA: TGTGCCACCAGCAGCTGGACAGGGCTGAGCACCGGGGAGCTGTTTTTT. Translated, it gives CATSSWTGLSTGELFF.

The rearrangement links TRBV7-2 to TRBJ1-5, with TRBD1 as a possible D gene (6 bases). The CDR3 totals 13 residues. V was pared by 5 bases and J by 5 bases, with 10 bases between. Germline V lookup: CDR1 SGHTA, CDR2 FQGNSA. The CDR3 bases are TGTGCCAGCAGCCGTCAGGGGTATCAGCCCCAGCATTTT. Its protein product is CASSRQGYQPQHF.

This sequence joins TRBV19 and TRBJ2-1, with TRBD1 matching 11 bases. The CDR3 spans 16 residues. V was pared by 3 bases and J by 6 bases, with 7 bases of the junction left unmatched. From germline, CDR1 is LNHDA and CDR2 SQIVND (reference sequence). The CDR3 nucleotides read TGTGCCAGTAGTATTCGGGCGGGGACAGGGGGCAATGAGCAGTTCTTC. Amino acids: CASSIRAGTGGNEQFF.

The CDR3 reads CASSQEDRRDTYLSTNEKLFF. The CDR3 DNA sequence: TGCGCCAGCAGCCAAGAAGACCGAAGGGACACCTATTTATCAACTAATGAAAAACTGTTTTTT. The chain links TRBV4-3 to TRBJ1-4; D perhaps matches TRBD1 (6 bases). V was shortened by 0 bases and J by 0 bases, with 23 bases between the two germline ends. This CDR3 comprises 21 residues. Germline loops: CDR1 LGHNA, CDR2 YSLEER.

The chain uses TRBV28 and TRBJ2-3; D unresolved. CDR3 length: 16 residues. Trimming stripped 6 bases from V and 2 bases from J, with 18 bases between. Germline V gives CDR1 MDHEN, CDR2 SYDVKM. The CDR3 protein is CASSSPRRRPTDTQYF. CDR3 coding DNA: TGTGCCAGCAGCTCCCCACGGCGGAGACCCACAGATACGCAGTATTTT.

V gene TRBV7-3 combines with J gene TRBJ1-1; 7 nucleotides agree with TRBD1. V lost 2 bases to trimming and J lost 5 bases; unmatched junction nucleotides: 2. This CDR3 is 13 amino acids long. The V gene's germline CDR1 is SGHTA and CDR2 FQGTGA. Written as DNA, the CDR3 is TGTGCCAGCAGCTTACGACAGGGAACTGAAGCTTTCTTT. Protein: CASSLRQGTEAFF. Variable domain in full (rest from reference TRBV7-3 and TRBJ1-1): GAGVSQTPSNKVTEKGKYVELRCDPISGHTALYWYRQSLGQGPEFLIYFQGTGAADDSGLPNDRFFAVRPEGSVSTLKIQRTERGDSAVYLCASSLRQGTEAFFGQGTRLTVV.

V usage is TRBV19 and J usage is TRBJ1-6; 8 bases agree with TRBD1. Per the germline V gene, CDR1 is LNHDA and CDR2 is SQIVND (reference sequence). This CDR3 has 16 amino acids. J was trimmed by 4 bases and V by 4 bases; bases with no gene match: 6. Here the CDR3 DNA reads TGTGCCAGTAGTAGGACTGGACAGGGTTATAATTCACCCCTCCACTTT. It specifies CASSRTGQGYNSPLHF. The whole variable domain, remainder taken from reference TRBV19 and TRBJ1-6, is DGGITQSPKYLFRKEGQNVTLSCEQNLNHDAMYWYRQDPGQGLRLIYYSQIVNDFQKGDIAEGYSVSREKKESFPLTVTSAQKNPTAFYLCASSRTGQGYNSPLHFGNGTRLTVT.